This T cell receptor (beta chain) was captured in a study of T cell clonality in common variable immunodeficiency. The CDR3 sequence is 15 residues long. CDR1 and CDR2 (germline): SGHVS, FNYEAQ. The V end lost 5 bases, the J end lost 5 bases, and 18 bases lay between the germline ends. Patients and controls were mostly of Caucasian heritage. This clone was counted at least ten times. The CDR3 end lies 3 residues beyond the end of the read and is filled in from the germline J gene. Control and CVID samples contributed equal amounts of genomic DNA. Clones were read by immunoSEQ multiplex PCR, and TCRdb kept only the in-frame ones, dropping some. The specimen has about 81,000 clones, none found just once.

V usage is TRBV7-6 and J usage is TRBJ2-5, with a tentative D call TRBD1 (6 bases). The specimen sequenced was peripheral blood mononuclear cells. This clonotype was obtained from a person aged 18 to 69 in good health. CDR3 bases read: TGTGCCAGCAGCACAATTCCCGAGGGGGTCGAGACC. It codes for CASSTIPEGVET. The complete CDR3 reads CASSTIPEGVETQYF. The full variable domain, completed using reference TRBV7-6 and TRBJ2-5, is GAGVSQSPRYKVTKRGQDVALRCDPISGHVSLYWYRQALGQGPEFLTYFNYEAQQDKSGLPNDRFSAERPEGSISTLTIQRTEQRDSAMYRCASSTIPEGVETQYFGPGTRLLVL.